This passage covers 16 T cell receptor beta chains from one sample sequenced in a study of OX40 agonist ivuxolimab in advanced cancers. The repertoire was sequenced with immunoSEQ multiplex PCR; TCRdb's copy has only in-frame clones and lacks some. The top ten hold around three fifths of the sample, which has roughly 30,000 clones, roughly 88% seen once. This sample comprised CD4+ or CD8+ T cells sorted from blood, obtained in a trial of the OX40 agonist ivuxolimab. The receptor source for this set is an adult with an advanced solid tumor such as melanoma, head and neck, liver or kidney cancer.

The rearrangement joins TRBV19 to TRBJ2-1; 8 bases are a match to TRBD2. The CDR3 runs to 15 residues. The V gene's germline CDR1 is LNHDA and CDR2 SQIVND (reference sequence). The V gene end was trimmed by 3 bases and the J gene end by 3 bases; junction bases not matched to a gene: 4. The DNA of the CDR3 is TGTGCCAGTAGTATCCCGGGGGGGGTCTACAATGAGCAGTTCTTC. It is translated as CASSIPGGVYNEQFF.

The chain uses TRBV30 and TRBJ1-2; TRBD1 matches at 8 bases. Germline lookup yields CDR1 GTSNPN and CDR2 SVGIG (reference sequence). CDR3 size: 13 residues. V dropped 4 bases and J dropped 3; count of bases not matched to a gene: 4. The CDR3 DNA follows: TGTGCCTGGATGCCGGACAGGGACTATGGCTACACCTTC. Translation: CAWMPDRDYGYTF.

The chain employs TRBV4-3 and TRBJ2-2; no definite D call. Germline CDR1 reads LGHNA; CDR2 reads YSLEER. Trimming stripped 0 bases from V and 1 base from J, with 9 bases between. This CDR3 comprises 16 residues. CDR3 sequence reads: CASSQDPERNTGELFF. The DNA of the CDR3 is TGCGCCAGCAGCCAAGATCCGGAGCGGAACACCGGGGAGCTGTTTTTT.

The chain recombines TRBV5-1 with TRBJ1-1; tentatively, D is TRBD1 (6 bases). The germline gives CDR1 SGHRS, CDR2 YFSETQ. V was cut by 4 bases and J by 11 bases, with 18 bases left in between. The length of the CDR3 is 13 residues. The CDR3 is CASSRDRLSGAFF. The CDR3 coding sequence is TGCGCCAGCAGCAGAGACAGGCTGAGTGGGGCTTTCTTT.

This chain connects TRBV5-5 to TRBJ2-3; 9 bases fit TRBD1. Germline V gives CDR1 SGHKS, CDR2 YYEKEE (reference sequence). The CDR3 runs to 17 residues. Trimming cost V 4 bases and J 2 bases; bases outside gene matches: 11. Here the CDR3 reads CASSPGTGNLLTDTQYF. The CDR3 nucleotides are TGTGCCAGCAGCCCCGGGACAGGGAATCTCCTCACAGATACGCAGTATTTT. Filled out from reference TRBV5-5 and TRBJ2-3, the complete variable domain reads DAGVTQSPTHLIKTRGQQVTLRCSPISGHKSVSWYQQVLGQGPQFIFQYYEKEERGRGNFPDRFSARQFPNYSSELNVNALLLGDSALYLCASSPGTGNLLTDTQYFGPGTRLTVL.

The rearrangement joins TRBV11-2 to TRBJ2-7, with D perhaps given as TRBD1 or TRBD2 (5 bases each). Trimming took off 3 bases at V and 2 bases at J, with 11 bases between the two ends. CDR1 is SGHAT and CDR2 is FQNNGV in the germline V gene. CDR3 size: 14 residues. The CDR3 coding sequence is TGTGCCAGCAGCTTTCTCGGGGCGACCTACGAGCAGTACTTC. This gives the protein CASSFLGATYEQYF.

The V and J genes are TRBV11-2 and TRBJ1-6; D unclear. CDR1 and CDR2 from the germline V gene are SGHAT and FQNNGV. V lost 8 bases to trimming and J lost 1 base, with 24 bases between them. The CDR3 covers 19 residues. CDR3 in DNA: TGTGCCAGCTCGGAGTCAGACGTCGTGGTGAGGTCCTATAATTCACCCCTCCACTTT. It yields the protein CASSESDVVVRSYNSPLHF.

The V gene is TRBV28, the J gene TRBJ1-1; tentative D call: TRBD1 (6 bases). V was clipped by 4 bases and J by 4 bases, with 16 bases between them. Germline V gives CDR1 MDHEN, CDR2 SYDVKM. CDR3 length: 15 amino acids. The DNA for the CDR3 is TGTGCCAGCAGTTCCCTTATACAGGGAGCCACTGAAGCTTTCTTT. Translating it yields CASSSLIQGATEAFF.

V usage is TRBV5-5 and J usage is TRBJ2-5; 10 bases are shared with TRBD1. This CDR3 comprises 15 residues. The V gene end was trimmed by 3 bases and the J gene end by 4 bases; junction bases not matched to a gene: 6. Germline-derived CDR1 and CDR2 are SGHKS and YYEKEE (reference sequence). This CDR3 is CASSYGQGGGETQYF. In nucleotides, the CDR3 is TGTGCCAGCAGCTACGGACAGGGGGGAGGAGAGACCCAGTACTTC.

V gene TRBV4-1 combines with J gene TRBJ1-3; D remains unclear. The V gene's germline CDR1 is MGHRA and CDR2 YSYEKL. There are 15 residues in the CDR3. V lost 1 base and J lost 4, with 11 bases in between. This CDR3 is CASSQGQGSGNTIYF. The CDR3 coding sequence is TGCGCCAGCAGCCAAGGGCAAGGGTCCGGAAACACCATATATTTT.

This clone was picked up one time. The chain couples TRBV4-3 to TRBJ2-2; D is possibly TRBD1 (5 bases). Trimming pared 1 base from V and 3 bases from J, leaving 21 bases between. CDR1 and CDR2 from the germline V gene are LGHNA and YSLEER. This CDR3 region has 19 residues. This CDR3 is CASSQAAGMTPGDTGELFF. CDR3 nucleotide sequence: TGCGCCAGCAGCCAAGCGGCAGGGATGACCCCTGGTGACACCGGGGAGCTGTTTTTT.

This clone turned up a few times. The DNA for the CDR3 is TGCGCCAGCGGCCTCGGGGAAAGCTCCTACGAGCAGTACTTC. It specifies CASGLGESSYEQYF. The genes are TRBV4-1 and TRBJ2-7; a possible D gene is TRBD2 (5 bases). Germline-derived CDR1 and CDR2 are MGHRA and YSYEKL. The V end was cut by 8 bases, the J end by 0 bases, with 14 bases between. This CDR3 is 14 amino acids long.

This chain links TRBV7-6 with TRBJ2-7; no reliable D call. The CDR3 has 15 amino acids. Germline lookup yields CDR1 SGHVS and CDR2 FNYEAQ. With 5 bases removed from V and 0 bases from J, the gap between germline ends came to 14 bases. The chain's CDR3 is CASSPRTESSYEQYF. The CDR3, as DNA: TGTGCCAGCAGCCCGCGGACGGAAAGCTCCTACGAGCAGTACTTC.

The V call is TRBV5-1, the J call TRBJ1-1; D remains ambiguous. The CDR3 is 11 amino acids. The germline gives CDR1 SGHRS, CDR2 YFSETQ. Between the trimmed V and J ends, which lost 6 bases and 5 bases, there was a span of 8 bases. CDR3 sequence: CASTEGTEAFF. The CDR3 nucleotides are TGCGCCAGCACGGAAGGTACTGAAGCTTTCTTT.

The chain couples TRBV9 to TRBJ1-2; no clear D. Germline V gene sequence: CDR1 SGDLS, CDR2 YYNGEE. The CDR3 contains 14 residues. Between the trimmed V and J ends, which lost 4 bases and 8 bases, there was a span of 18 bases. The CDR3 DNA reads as TGTGCCAGCAGCCCTAGCTTGGGCCAGTCAGGCTACACCTTC. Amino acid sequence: CASSPSLGQSGYTF.

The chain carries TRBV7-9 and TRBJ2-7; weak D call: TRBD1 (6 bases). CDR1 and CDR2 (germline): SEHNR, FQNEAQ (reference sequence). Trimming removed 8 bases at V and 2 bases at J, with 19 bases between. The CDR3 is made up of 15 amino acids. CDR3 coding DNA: TGTGCCAGCTTTCCTACCGGGACAACCCCCTACGAGCAGTACTTC. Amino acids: CASFPTGTTPYEQYF.